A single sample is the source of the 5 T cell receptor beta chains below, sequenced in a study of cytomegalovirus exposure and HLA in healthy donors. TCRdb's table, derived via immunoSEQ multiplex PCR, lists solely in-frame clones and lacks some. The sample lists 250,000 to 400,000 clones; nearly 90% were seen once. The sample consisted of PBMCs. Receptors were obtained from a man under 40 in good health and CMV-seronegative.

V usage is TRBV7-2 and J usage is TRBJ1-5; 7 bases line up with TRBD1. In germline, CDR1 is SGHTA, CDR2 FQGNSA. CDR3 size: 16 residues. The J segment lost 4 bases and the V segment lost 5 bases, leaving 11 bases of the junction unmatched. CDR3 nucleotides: TGTGCCAGCAGCCACTTTACAGGGGCGAGGAATCAGCCCCAGCATTTT. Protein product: CASSHFTGARNQPQHF.

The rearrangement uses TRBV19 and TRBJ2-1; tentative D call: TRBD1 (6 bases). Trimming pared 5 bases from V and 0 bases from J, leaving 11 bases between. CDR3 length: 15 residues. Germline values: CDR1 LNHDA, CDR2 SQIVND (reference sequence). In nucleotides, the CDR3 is TGTGCCAGTAGTCCCCGACAGGTCTCCTACAATGAGCAGTTCTTC. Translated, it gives CASSPRQVSYNEQFF. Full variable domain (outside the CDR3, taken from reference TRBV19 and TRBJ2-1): DGGITQSPKYLFRKEGQNVTLSCEQNLNHDAMYWYRQDPGQGLRLIYYSQIVNDFQKGDIAEGYSVSREKKESFPLTVTSAQKNPTAFYLCASSPRQVSYNEQFFGPGTRLTVL.

The CDR3 region is CASSLGVNTEAFF. DNA of the CDR3: TGTGCCAGCAGCCTGGGCGTGAACACTGAAGCTTTCTTT. The chain has TRBV13 and TRBJ1-1; no clear D. Germline V CDR1 and CDR2: PRHDT, FYEKMQ (reference sequence). The CDR3 has 13 residues. Deletions cut 5 bases from V and 0 bases from J, with 7 bases between.

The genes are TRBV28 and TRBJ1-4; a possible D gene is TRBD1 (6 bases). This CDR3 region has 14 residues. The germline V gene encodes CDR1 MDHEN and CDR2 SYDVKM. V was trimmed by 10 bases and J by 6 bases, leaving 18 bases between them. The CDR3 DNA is TGTGCCACCGTAAGGGGGGGGGCTTATGAAAAACTGTTTTTT. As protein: CATVRGGAYEKLFF.

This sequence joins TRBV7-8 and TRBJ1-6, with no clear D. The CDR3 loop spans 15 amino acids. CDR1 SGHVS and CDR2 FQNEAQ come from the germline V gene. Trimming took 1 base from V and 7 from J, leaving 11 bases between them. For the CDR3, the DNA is TGTGCCAGCAGCTTAGTATCGGGGTCAAATTCACCCCTCCACTTT. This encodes CASSLVSGSNSPLHF.